The present entry profiles one TCR beta chain with its context. Its antigen is undetermined. J gave up 2 bases and V 8 bases, and 2 bases lay outside the gene matches. This CDR3 is built from 12 residues. Germline loops: CDR1 MNHNS, CDR2 SASEGT. Time point denoted: week 47, end of study. The vaccine gave 300 ug of a 20-mer mutant IDH1 peptide subcutaneously per dose. This record comes from a study of a mutant IDH1 vaccine in newly diagnosed glioma. Produced via immunoSEQ multiplex PCR; TCRdb's table is partial and in-frame only. The data contain 50,000 to 70,000 clones, 80% to 85% of them singletons. This chain connects TRBV6-1 to TRBJ1-2; 7 bases match TRBD1. Sequences were derived from PBMCs, sampled from a glioma patient whose treatment included an IDH1 peptide vaccine. This receptor was identified in a woman aged 45-60 years with glioma. The CDR3 DNA is TGTGCCAGCGAGACAGGGAACTATGGCTACACCTTC. It translates to CASETGNYGYTF.